The 11 T cell receptor beta chains listed next were all sequenced from one sample in a study of T cells in Graves' hyperthyroidism and ophthalmopathy. Template material for amplifying TCR beta CDR3 regions consisted of RNA transcripts. With the HTBI primer set, the TCR CDR3 went through a first round of RT-PCR. TCRdb re-derived calls from the multiplex PCR reads in MiXCR, one entry per CDR3 protein. The sample lists about 260,000 distinct CDR3 sequences, roughly 22% occurring once. The source material was blood. These receptors all stem from a man younger than 45 with Graves' ophthalmopathy.

At least ten counts were recorded for this clonotype. The chain links TRBV18 to TRBJ1-5; D gene ambiguous. The CDR3 runs 14 residues. The germline V gene has CDR1 KGHSH and CDR2 LQKENI. With 3 bases removed from V and 4 bases from J, the gap between germline ends came to 10 bases. Written as DNA, the CDR3 is TGTGCCAGCTCACCGGACCAGGTAAATCAGCCCCAGCATTTT. This sequence encodes CASSPDQVNQPQHF.

This clonotype is a singleton in its sample. The chain employs TRBV11-3 and TRBJ1-1; the match to TRBD1 covers 8 bases. The ends lost 6 bases at V and 0 bases at J; junction bases unmatched: 3. This CDR3 has 14 residues. Germline V gene data show CDR1 as SGHNT and CDR2 as YENEEA. DNA for the CDR3: TGTGCCAGCAGAAGGGACAGGATGAACACTGAAGCTTTCTTT. This codes for CASRRDRMNTEAFF.

This clonotype was seen a handful of times. The CDR3, as DNA: TGTGCCAGCAGCTTTCGACTAGCGGGTAGGGAGACCCAGTACTTC. Translated, it gives CASSFRLAGRETQYF. The chain is built from TRBV7-2 and TRBJ2-5; 10 positions agree with TRBD2. The V gene end was trimmed by 3 bases and the J gene end by 5 bases; junction bases not matched to a gene: 6. The length of the CDR3 is 15 residues. The germline V gene encodes CDR1 SGHTA and CDR2 FQGNSA.

The chain links TRBV19 to TRBJ2-5; TRBD2 aligns across 12 bases. V was pared by 3 bases and J by 5 bases, with 7 bases of the junction left unmatched. The CDR3 consists of 16 residues. Looked up from germline, CDR1 is LNHDA and CDR2 is SQIVND (reference sequence). CDR3 in amino acids: CASSMRLAGEGETQYF. CDR3 DNA sequence: TGTGCCAGTAGTATGCGACTAGCGGGAGAGGGGGAGACCCAGTACTTC.

This clonotype has only a few counts. This chain links TRBV18 with TRBJ1-1, with D unclear. Per the germline V gene, CDR1 is KGHSH and CDR2 is LQKENI. Trimming pared 1 base from V and 0 bases from J, leaving 6 bases between. The CDR3 sequence is 14 residues long. The CDR3 loop is CASSPQAMNTEAFF. CDR3 DNA sequence: TGTGCCAGCTCACCACAGGCAATGAACACTGAAGCTTTCTTT.

This clonotype was recorded many times. The J gene is TRBJ2-7, the V gene TRBV2; no clear D. V was shortened by 1 base and J by 0 bases, with 10 bases between the two germline ends. CDR1 SNHLY and CDR2 FYNNEI come from the germline V gene. The CDR3 runs 15 residues. This chain's CDR3 is CASSEEAVSSYEQYF. CDR3 nucleotides: TGTGCCAGCAGTGAAGAGGCCGTGAGCTCCTACGAGCAGTACTTC.

This clonotype came up many times. The chain recombines TRBV27 with TRBJ1-2, with 10 bases matching TRBD1. The CDR3 loop spans 14 amino acids. V lost 5 bases and J lost 4; bases outside the gene matches: 4. CDR1 and CDR2 (germline): MNHEY, SMNVEV (reference sequence). CDR3 loop: CASSRQGAGYGYTF. The CDR3 DNA follows: TGTGCCAGCAGTAGACAGGGGGCTGGCTATGGCTACACCTTC.

The V call is TRBV18, the J call TRBJ2-7; 7 positions match TRBD2. Germline V gene sequence: CDR1 KGHSH, CDR2 LQKENI. The trim removed 8 bases at V and 2 bases at J, leaving 6 bases unmatched. The CDR3 has 13 residues. This CDR3 is CASATRGAYEQYF. CDR3 DNA: TGTGCCAGCGCCACACGGGGGGCCTACGAGCAGTACTTC.

The V and J genes are TRBV2 and TRBJ2-3; D is undetermined. This CDR3 region has 15 residues. Germline V gene data show CDR1 as SNHLY and CDR2 as FYNNEI. Deletions cut 7 bases from V and 0 bases from J, with 14 bases between. The CDR3 DNA reads TGTGCCAGCACCCCCACCGCGGCTAGCACAGATACGCAGTATTTT. The encoded protein is CASTPTAASTDTQYF. Supplemented by reference TRBV2 and TRBJ2-3, the full variable domain reads EPEVTQTPSHQVTQMGQEVILRCVPISNHLYFYWYRQILGQKVEFLVSFYNNEISEKSEIFDDQFSVERPDGSNFTLKIRSTKLEDSAMYFCASTPTAASTDTQYFGPGTRLTVL.

This clonotype was seen repeatedly, ten times or more. V and J are TRBV11-2 and TRBJ2-1; TRBD2 matches 11 bases. CDR1 is SGHAT, CDR2 FQNNGV, per germline. The length of the CDR3 is 17 residues. Trimming took 5 bases from V and 5 from J; bases not matched to a gene: 11. The CDR3 loop reads CASSPGLAGGRNNEQFF. CDR3 coding DNA: TGTGCCAGCAGCCCTGGCCTAGCGGGAGGCCGTAACAATGAGCAGTTCTTC. Looking up the rest from reference TRBV11-2 and TRBJ2-1 gives the full variable domain: EAGVAQSPRYKIIEKRQSVAFWCNPISGHATLYWYQQILGQGPKLLIQFQNNGVVDDSQLPKDRFSAERLKGVDSTLKIQPAKLEDSAVYLCASSPGLAGGRNNEQFFGPGTRLTVL.

The rearrangement links TRBV12-3 or TRBV12-4 to TRBJ2-1; 12 bases line up with TRBD2. The CDR3 consists of 16 residues. J gave up 9 bases and V 2 bases, and 8 bases lay outside the gene matches. The CDR3 bases are TGTGCCAGCAGTTTACCTAGCGGGAGGGCCTCTGGTGAGCAGTTCTTC. It specifies CASSLPSGRASGEQFF.